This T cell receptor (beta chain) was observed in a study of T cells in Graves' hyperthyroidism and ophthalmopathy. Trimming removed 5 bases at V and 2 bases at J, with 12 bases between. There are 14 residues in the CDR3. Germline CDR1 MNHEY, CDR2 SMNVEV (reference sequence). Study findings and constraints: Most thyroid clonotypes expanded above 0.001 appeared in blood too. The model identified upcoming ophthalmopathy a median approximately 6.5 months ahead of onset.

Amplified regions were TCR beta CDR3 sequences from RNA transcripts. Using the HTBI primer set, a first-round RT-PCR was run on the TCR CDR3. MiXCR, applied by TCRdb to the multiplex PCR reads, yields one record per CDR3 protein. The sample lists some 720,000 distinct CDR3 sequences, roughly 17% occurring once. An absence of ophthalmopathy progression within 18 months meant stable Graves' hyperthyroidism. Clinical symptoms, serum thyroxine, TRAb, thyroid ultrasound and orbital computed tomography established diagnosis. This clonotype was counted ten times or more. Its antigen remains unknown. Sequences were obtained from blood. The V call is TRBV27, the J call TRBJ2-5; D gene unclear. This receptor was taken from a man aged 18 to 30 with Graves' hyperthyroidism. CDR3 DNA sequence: TGTGCCAGCAGTCCGGGTCGGAAACAAGAGACCCAGTACTTC. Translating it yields CASSPGRKQETQYF.